This T cell receptor beta chain is from a study of PD-1 blockade in classical Hodgkin lymphoma. Study as a whole: Patients were dosed intravenously with nivolumab at 3 mg/kg every 2 weeks.

Study-level results: Baseline TCR diversity was reportedly lower in newly diagnosed patients than in healthy donors. It was reported as lower still in relapsed/refractory patients.

Regarding this clone: Its target is unknown.

Every patient had relapsed following autologous stem cell transplantation, and cohorts differed in brentuximab vedotin exposure. The CDR3 has 17 amino acids. Germline V CDR1 and CDR2: SGHVS, FQNEAQ. The V end lost 4 bases, the J end lost 0 bases, and 16 bases lay between the germline ends. The repertoire was sequenced with immunoSEQ multiplex PCR; TCRdb's copy has only in-frame clones and lacks some. The repertoire consists of roughly 96,000 clones, with approximately 92% occurring once and the leading ten covering about 10%. The rearrangement joins TRBV7-8 to TRBJ1-5, with D tentatively TRBD1 (5 bases). Sample: peripheral blood mononuclear cells (PBMCs), taken before the second cycle of nivolumab. The receptor was derived from a human donor with classical Hodgkin lymphoma. The CDR3 spells CASSSRWRGDSNQPQHF. CDR3 coding DNA: TGTGCCAGCAGCTCTCGGTGGAGGGGCGATAGCAATCAGCCCCAGCATTTT.